This T cell receptor beta chain was captured by sequencing in a study of blood T cell repertoires in COVID-19. Study background: From T cells, B-cell-depleted T cells, or PBMCs came the material, which was cDNA or gDNA.

Original processing notes: Nucleated cell number was recorded as an estimate derived from reference gene primer amplification. The method was immunoSEQ multiplex PCR; TCRdb's version includes in-frame clones alone and lacks a portion of them. D and trimming were read from the DNA, whereas the V and J calls and clone size are those reported in that table. The sample includes 120,000 to 150,000 clones, 84% of them seen just once. The clonotype comes from a human donor in a cohort sampled during active COVID-19. The sequencing sample was made of peripheral blood.

CDR3 sequence: CAWSVGLLNTGELFF. CDR3 nucleotides: TGTGCCTGGAGTGTGGGGCTTCTAAACACCGGGGAGCTGTTTTTT. The V and J genes are TRBV30 and TRBJ2-2, with D possibly TRBD1 on 5 matching bases. This CDR3 is built from 15 residues. Trimming shortened V by 0 bases and J by 2 bases, and 10 bases separated the two germline ends. Germline CDR1 and CDR2: GTSNPN and SVGIG (reference sequence).